One and the same sample provided the 10 T cell receptor beta chains below, sequenced in a study of beta chain features in type 1 diabetes. cDNA synthesis used the whole RNA isolate, giving expressed TCRB sequences. The protocol was immunoSEQ multiplex PCR, while the TCRdb copy is restricted to in-frame clones and leaves out a portion. This table holds hundreds of thousands of clones, 15% to 19% found once. The specimen sequenced was naive CD4+ T cells from blood. The origin of the receptors is a man between 18 and 29 years old in good health.

This clone appeared a few times. V usage is TRBV28 and J usage is TRBJ2-1; D is undetermined. V lost 3 bases and J 9 bases, leaving 3 bases between the germline ends. The germline V gene encodes CDR1 MDHEN and CDR2 SYDVKM. The CDR3 consists of 10 residues. The CDR3 reads CASSFREQFF. The CDR3 DNA follows: TGTGCCAGCAGTTTCCGTGAGCAGTTCTTC.

This clone came up a few times. The CDR3 DNA follows: TGCAGTGCCCCGTTGGGTACGCAGTATTTT. It codes for CSAPLGTQYF. The genes are TRBV20-1 and TRBJ2-3; D is ambiguous. Trimming cost V 6 bases and J 8 bases, with 9 bases left between them. The CDR3 sequence is 10 residues long. Germline assignment: CDR1 DFQATT and CDR2 SNEGSKA (reference sequence).

This clone was counted between two and nine times. Possible read error: a much larger clone is one base away. The sample holds other DNA sequences that translate to the same CDR3. The J gene is TRBJ2-3, the V gene TRBV7-2; D uncertain. CDR3 length equals 12 residues. Germline CDR1 SGHTA, CDR2 FQGNSA. V was clipped by 1 base and J by 3 bases, with 2 bases between them. DNA of the CDR3: TGTGCCAGCAGCTTAGGGACAGATACGCAGTATTTT. Its translation: CASSLGTDTQYF.

This chain joins TRBV5-4 and TRBJ2-1, with 12 bases fitting TRBD1. After removal of 4 bases from V and 7 bases from J, the junction contained 12 bases not matched to a gene. CDR1 and CDR2 from the germline V gene are SGHNT and YYREEE (reference sequence). This CDR3 region has 17 residues. Written as DNA, the CDR3 is TGTGCCAGCAGCCCCGGGACAGGGGGCACGATTGGTAATGAGCAGTTCTTC. Translation gives CASSPGTGGTIGNEQFF.

The V and J genes are TRBV19 and TRBJ1-6; TRBD1 is a possible D gene (5 bases). CDR3 size: 16 residues. V was clipped by 6 bases and J by 4 bases, with 16 bases between them. Germline CDR1 is LNHDA and CDR2 is SQIVND (reference sequence). In DNA form, the CDR3 reads TGTGCCAGTAGCAACTCTGCCGCAGGGTATAATTCACCCCTCCACTTT. It is translated as CASSNSAAGYNSPLHF.

This clone was seen a handful of times. The J gene is TRBJ2-4, the V gene TRBV27, with TRBD2 matching 9 bases. This CDR3 is 14 amino acids long. V was pared by 7 bases and J by 6 bases, with 7 bases of the junction left unmatched. Germline V gene sequence: CDR1 MNHEY, CDR2 SMNVEV (reference sequence). The CDR3 spells CASNPSGAGNIQYF. CDR3 sequence (DNA): TGTGCCAGCAACCCTAGCGGGGCAGGAAACATTCAGTACTTC.

The gene calls are TRBV9 and TRBJ2-1; maybe TRBD2 (5 bases). The V gene lost 0 bases and the J gene lost 4 bases, with 14 bases spanning the gap. CDR3 size: 16 residues. Germline loops: CDR1 SGDLS, CDR2 YYNGEE. This chain's CDR3 is CASSVVVSSRYNEQFF. The CDR3 DNA follows: TGTGCCAGCAGCGTAGTAGTGTCTAGCCGTTACAATGAGCAGTTCTTC.

The chain couples TRBV5-1 to TRBJ1-2; 7 nucleotides match TRBD1. The J segment lost 4 bases and the V segment lost 0 bases, leaving 3 bases of the junction unmatched. CDR3 size: 14 residues. From germline, CDR1 is SGHRS and CDR2 YFSETQ. CDR3 residues: CASSLADRVYGYTF. The DNA for the CDR3 is TGCGCCAGCAGCTTGGCTGACAGGGTCTATGGCTACACCTTC. The entire variable domain, with the rest obtained from reference TRBV5-1 and TRBJ1-2, is as follows: KAGVTQTPRYLIKTRGQQVTLSCSPISGHRSVSWYQQTPGQGLQFLFEYFSETQRNKGNFPGRFSGRQFSNSRSEMNVSTLELGDSALYLCASSLADRVYGYTFGSGTRLTVV.

V usage is TRBV5-6 and J usage is TRBJ2-2; D is ambiguous. Deletions cut 4 bases from V and 5 bases from J, with 6 bases between. The length of the CDR3 is 12 residues. CDR1 and CDR2 (germline): SGHDT, YYEEEE. DNA of the CDR3: TGTGCCAGCAGCCGGGTAACCGGGGAGCTGTTTTTT. Protein: CASSRVTGELFF.

The chain links TRBV15 to TRBJ2-5, with no clear D. The germline V and J ends were trimmed by 5 bases and 5 bases, with 9 bases remaining between them. The V gene's germline CDR1 is LNHNV and CDR2 YYDKDF (reference sequence). CDR3 length: 12 amino acids. The CDR3 DNA is TGTGCCACCAGCCCCAATGGGGAGACCCAGTACTTC. This codes for CATSPNGETQYF.